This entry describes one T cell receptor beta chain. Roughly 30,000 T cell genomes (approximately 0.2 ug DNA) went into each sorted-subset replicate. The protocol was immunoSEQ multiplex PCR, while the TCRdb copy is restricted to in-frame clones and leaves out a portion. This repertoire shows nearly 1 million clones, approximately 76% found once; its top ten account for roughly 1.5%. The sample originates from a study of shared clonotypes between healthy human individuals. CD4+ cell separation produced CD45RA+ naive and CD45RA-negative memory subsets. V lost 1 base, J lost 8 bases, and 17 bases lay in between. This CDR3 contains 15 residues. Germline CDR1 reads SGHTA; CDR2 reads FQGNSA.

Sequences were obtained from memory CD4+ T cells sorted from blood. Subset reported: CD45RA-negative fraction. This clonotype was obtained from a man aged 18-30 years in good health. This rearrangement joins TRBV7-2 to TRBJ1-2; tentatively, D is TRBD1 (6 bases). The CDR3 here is CASSLGGRGVGGYTF. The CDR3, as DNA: TGTGCCAGCAGCTTAGGGGGCAGGGGAGTTGGAGGCTACACCTTC.